Shown below are 15 T cell receptor beta chains from a single sample sequenced in a study of cytomegalovirus exposure and HLA in healthy donors. PCR involved 60 Vbeta and 13 Jbeta primers. The table came from immunoSEQ multiplex PCR; TCRdb's copy has only in-frame clones and leaves some out. Here the sample spans 150,000 to 180,000 clones, 80% being singletons. The sample taken for sequencing was PBMCs. These receptors were taken from a woman in her thirties or forties in good health and CMV-seropositive.

The V and J genes are TRBV2 and TRBJ2-7; D gene unclear. Germline loops: CDR1 SNHLY, CDR2 FYNNEI. Trimming cost V 3 bases and J 4 bases, with 4 bases left between them. The CDR3 is 11 amino acids. CDR3 amino acids: CASSETYEQYF. Written as DNA, the CDR3 is TGTGCCAGCAGTGAGACTTACGAGCAGTACTTC.

V and J are TRBV29-1 and TRBJ1-2; weak D call: TRBD1 (5 bases). Germline values: CDR1 SQVTM, CDR2 ANQGSEA. The CDR3 runs to 11 residues. The ends were cut back, 5 bases at V and 8 bases at J, with 12 bases in the middle. CDR3 bases: TGCAGCGTTCCAGGGCTACAGGGCTACACCTTC. Protein product: CSVPGLQGYTF.

The J gene is TRBJ2-3, the V gene TRBV29-1, with D unclear. V was clipped by 3 bases and J by 4 bases, with 8 bases between them. Germline-derived CDR1 and CDR2 are SQVTM and ANQGSEA. The CDR3 is made up of 12 amino acids. The DNA of the CDR3 is TGCAGCGTTGATCGACGGGCAGATACGCAGTATTTT. It specifies CSVDRRADTQYF.

The rearrangement joins TRBV7-2 to TRBJ2-1, with 9 bases that match TRBD1. The germline V gene has CDR1 SGHTA and CDR2 FQGNSA. With V trimmed by 5 bases and J by 2 bases, 4 bases remained unmatched. The CDR3 extends over 15 amino acids. CDR3 sequence reads: CASSRRDRAYNEQFF. In DNA form, the CDR3 reads TGTGCCAGCAGCAGGCGGGACAGGGCCTACAATGAGCAGTTCTTC.

This chain joins TRBV7-9 and TRBJ2-7; TRBD2 matches at 8 bases. Trimming at V came to 5 bases and at J to 5 bases, leaving 11 bases not matched to a gene. There are 15 residues in the CDR3. Germline V gene data show CDR1 as SEHNR and CDR2 as FQNEAQ (reference sequence). The CDR3 coding sequence is TGTGCCAGCAGCCCTTCCTTGACTAGCGACCACGAGCAGTACTTC. Its protein is CASSPSLTSDHEQYF.

This clone has only a few counts. The rearrangement uses TRBV14 and TRBJ1-1; D gene unclear. Trimming stripped 5 bases from V and 0 bases from J, with 7 bases between. Germline V lookup: CDR1 SGHDN, CDR2 FVKESK. The CDR3 runs 13 residues. CDR3 residues: CASSATMNTEAFF. CDR3 in DNA: TGTGCCAGCAGCGCCACTATGAACACTGAAGCTTTCTTT.

The rearrangement joins TRBV5-1 to TRBJ2-5, with 10 bases aligning to TRBD1. Germline V lookup: CDR1 SGHRS, CDR2 YFSETQ. This CDR3 contains 15 residues. The trim removed 4 bases at V and 5 bases at J, leaving 8 bases unmatched. The CDR3 sequence: CASSPGQGIEETQYF. CDR3 coding DNA: TGCGCCAGCAGCCCGGGACAGGGGATTGAGGAGACCCAGTACTTC.

In DNA form, the CDR3 reads TGTGCCACCACAGGGGGCGCCGGAAAAGAGACCCAGTACTTC. Protein sequence: CATTGGAGKETQYF. The chain uses TRBV15 and TRBJ2-5, with TRBD1 identical over 8 bases. The CDR3 runs 14 residues. From germline, CDR1 is LNHNV and CDR2 YYDKDF (reference sequence). The V and J ends lost 7 bases and 3 bases, in that order; junction bases with no gene match: 7.

The genes are TRBV28 and TRBJ2-7; maybe TRBD1 (5 bases). From germline, CDR1 is MDHEN and CDR2 SYDVKM. With 2 bases removed from V and 4 bases from J, the gap between germline ends came to 18 bases. The CDR3 contains 16 residues. The CDR3, as DNA: TGTGCCAGCAGTTTAACAGGCGCCACACAGTATTACGAGCAGTACTTC. This gives the protein CASSLTGATQYYEQYF.

This chain joins TRBV28 and TRBJ1-2; a possible D gene is TRBD1 (5 bases). Between the trimmed V and J ends, which lost 3 bases and 2 bases, there was a span of 10 bases. There are 14 residues in the CDR3. From germline, CDR1 is MDHEN and CDR2 SYDVKM. The CDR3 nucleotides read TGTGCCAGCAGTTTCACAGGAGCAAACTATGGCTACACCTTC. Translated, it gives CASSFTGANYGYTF.

The chain has TRBV30 and TRBJ2-6, with D unclear. This CDR3 has 13 amino acids. The germline V gene encodes CDR1 GTSNPN and CDR2 SVGIG (reference sequence). Trimming stripped 3 bases from V and 0 bases from J, with 3 bases between. The CDR3 loop reads CAWRYSGANVLTF. The CDR3 DNA is TGTGCCTGGAGGTACTCTGGGGCCAACGTCCTGACTTTC.

This chain connects TRBV30 to TRBJ2-7; 10 bases are shared with TRBD1. Germline CDR1 GTSNPN, CDR2 SVGIG (reference sequence). The J segment lost 5 bases and the V segment lost 2 bases, leaving 6 bases of the junction unmatched. This CDR3 contains 14 residues. The CDR3 nucleotides are TGTGCCTGGAGTCCGAGACAGGGGGCCAACGAGCAGTACTTC. It encodes CAWSPRQGANEQYF. The variable domain in full, completed from reference TRBV30 and TRBJ2-7, reads SQTIHQWPATLVQPVGSPLSLECTVEGTSNPNLYWYRQAAGRGLQLLFYSVGIGQISSEVPQNLSASRPQDRQFILSSKKLLLSDSGFYLCAWSPRQGANEQYFGPGTRLTVT.

This chain links TRBV5-6 with TRBJ2-7, with unresolved D. Per germline, CDR1 SGHDT and CDR2 YYEEEE. V lost 2 bases to trimming and J lost 4 bases, with 13 bases between them. CDR3 length equals 14 residues. CDR3 loop: CASSLGGRQYEQYF. Written as DNA, the CDR3 is TGTGCCAGCAGCTTAGGCGGAAGGCAATACGAGCAGTACTTC.

V and J are TRBV6-1 and TRBJ2-5, with a weak D call TRBD2 (6 bases). Germline assignment: CDR1 MNHNS and CDR2 SASEGT. CDR3 length equals 15 residues. Deletions cut 10 bases from V and 6 bases from J, with 24 bases between. In DNA, the CDR3 is TGTGCCACGGAGGGGTTTGGGCTAGCAGGACAGACCCAGTACTTC. It yields the protein CATEGFGLAGQTQYF.

This clone occurred a few times. This sequence joins TRBV7-2 and TRBJ2-7; 9 nucleotides match TRBD2. The CDR3 is 16 amino acids. Germline V gene sequence: CDR1 SGHTA, CDR2 FQGNSA. V was clipped by 1 base and J by 3 bases; unmatched bases: 7. CDR3 amino acids: CASSLVSSGSLYEQYF. As DNA, the CDR3 is TGTGCCAGCAGCTTAGTCAGTAGCGGGAGTCTCTACGAGCAGTACTTC.